Below are 16 T cell receptor beta chains sequenced from a single sample in a study of T cells in Graves' hyperthyroidism and ophthalmopathy. RNA transcripts were the template for amplifying TCR beta CDR3 regions. First-round RT-PCR with HTBI primers amplified the TCR CDR3 region. MiXCR, applied by TCRdb to the multiplex PCR reads, yields one record per CDR3 protein. The sample carries some 500,000 distinct CDR3 sequences, about an eighth recorded once. Sequenced sample: blood. The source is a woman under 30 with Graves' hyperthyroidism.

The table lists this clonotype with many counts. The V gene is TRBV11-2, the J gene TRBJ2-1; TRBD2 agrees at 8 bases. CDR1 is SGHAT and CDR2 is FQNNGV in the germline V gene. The V segment lost 1 base and the J segment 10 bases; nucleotides outside the gene matches: 12. The CDR3 has 16 amino acids. CDR3 region: CASSLGLGTRRREQFF. CDR3 coding DNA: TGTGCCAGCAGCTTAGGACTTGGGACTAGACGTCGGGAGCAGTTCTTC.

This clonotype was detected ten times or more. The chain combines TRBV2 with TRBJ2-2, with D possibly being TRBD1 (6 bases). Trimming removed 6 bases at V and 4 bases at J, with 15 bases between. This CDR3 region has 15 residues. The germline V gene encodes CDR1 SNHLY and CDR2 FYNNEI. The CDR3 reads CASREVRGRTGELFF. CDR3 sequence (DNA): TGTGCCAGCAGGGAGGTCAGGGGTCGCACCGGGGAGCTGTTTTTT.

This clonotype was observed a few times. V is TRBV9 and J is TRBJ2-7; 14 bases agree with TRBD2. This CDR3 comprises 15 residues. Germline CDR1 reads SGDLS; CDR2 reads YYNGEE. Trimming removed 3 bases from V and 3 bases from J; junction bases left unmatched: 2. The CDR3 DNA reads as TGTGCCAGCAGCGGGGGACTAGCGGGAGACTACGAGCAGTACTTC. This sequence encodes CASSGGLAGDYEQYF.

At least ten counts were recorded for this clonotype. The CDR3 spells CASSPRVLAEAFF. As DNA, the CDR3 is TGTGCCAGCAGTCCTAGGGTGTTGGCTGAAGCTTTCTTT. The chain combines TRBV12-3 or TRBV12-4 with TRBJ1-1; D is unclear. V shed 5 bases and J shed 6 bases, with 13 bases lying between them. There are 13 residues in the CDR3.

This clonotype was detected ten times or more. The chain couples TRBV12-5 to TRBJ1-5; D remains unclear. Trimming stripped 1 base from V and 7 bases from J, with 11 bases between. CDR1 is LGHNT, CDR2 FRNRAP, per germline. This CDR3 is 14 amino acids long. CDR3 residues: CASGLGDRGQPQHF. The CDR3 nucleotides read TGTGCTAGTGGTTTGGGGGATCGCGGACAGCCCCAGCATTTT. The whole variable domain, remainder taken from reference TRBV12-5 and TRBJ1-5, is DARVTQTPRHKVTEMGQEVTMRCQPILGHNTVFWYRQTMMQGLELLAYFRNRAPLDDSGMPKDRFSAEMPDATLATLKIQPSEPRDSAVYFCASGLGDRGQPQHFGDGTRLSIL.

This clonotype was detected many times. V gene TRBV10-3 combines with J gene TRBJ2-3; 12 bases are shared with TRBD2. The CDR3 contains 16 residues. Unmatched junction bases numbered 10, after V lost 9 bases and J lost 3 bases. Germline loops: CDR1 ENHRY, CDR2 SYGVKD. The CDR3 protein is CAIASGRARETDTQYF. The CDR3 nucleotides are TGTGCCATTGCTAGCGGGAGGGCCCGTGAAACAGATACGCAGTATTTT.

A note on this clonotype: Since a much larger clone is just one base distant, this may be a read error. V usage is TRBV30 and J usage is TRBJ2-7; 8 bases match TRBD1. CDR1 GTSNPN and CDR2 SVGIG come from the germline V gene (reference sequence). The CDR3 consists of 12 residues. In DNA, the CDR3 is TGTGTCTGGGATCAGGGGGCGGGGGAGCAGTACGTC. Encoded protein: CVWDQGAGEQYV.

This clonotype was recorded many times. V is TRBV24-1 and J is TRBJ2-5, with a weak D call TRBD2 (6 bases). CDR1 is KGHDR, CDR2 SFDVKD, per germline. This CDR3 comprises 15 residues. V lost 2 bases, J lost 1 base, and 10 bases lay in between. The CDR3 is CATSDSSVLQETQYF. In DNA, the CDR3 is TGTGCCACCAGTGATTCTAGCGTACTCCAAGAGACCCAGTACTTC.

This clonotype occurred many times. V is TRBV7-9 and J is TRBJ1-6, with D uncertain. Germline V gives CDR1 SEHNR, CDR2 FQNEAQ (reference sequence). The CDR3 length is 14 residues. The V end was cut by 3 bases, the J end by 7 bases, with 10 bases between. CDR3 region: CASSLGSRNSPLHF. The CDR3 region has the DNA TGTGCCAGCAGCTTGGGTTCGAGAAATTCACCCCTCCACTTT.

The rearrangement uses TRBV9 and TRBJ2-7; 10 bases are a match to TRBD2. CDR1 and CDR2 (germline): SGDLS, YYNGEE. V shed 4 bases, J shed 6 bases, and the junction held 10 bases outside the gene matches. This CDR3 region has 15 residues. CDR3 sequence: CASSLSGRASVEQYF. In DNA, the CDR3 is TGTGCCAGCAGCCTAAGCGGGAGGGCCTCAGTCGAGCAGTACTTC. Supplemented by reference TRBV9 and TRBJ2-7, the full variable domain reads DSGVTQTPKHLITATGQRVTLRCSPRSGDLSVYWYQQSLDQGLQFLIQYYNGEERAKGNILERFSAQQFPDLHSELNLSSLELGDSALYFCASSLSGRASVEQYFGPGTRLTVT.

This sequence joins TRBV29-1 and TRBJ1-4; D not certain. V gave up 5 bases and J gave up 6 bases, with 16 bases separating them. Germline V gene data show CDR1 as SQVTM and CDR2 as ANQGSEA. The CDR3 has 14 amino acids. CDR3 region: CSVSSFYGDEKLFF. In DNA form, the CDR3 reads TGCAGCGTTTCCTCCTTTTACGGCGATGAAAAACTGTTTTTT.

This clonotype was counted ten times or more. The J gene is TRBJ2-1, the V gene TRBV19; 10 nucleotides match TRBD2. V shed 5 bases, J shed 4 bases, and the junction held 5 bases outside the gene matches. The CDR3 runs to 15 residues. CDR1 LNHDA and CDR2 SQIVND come from the germline V gene (reference sequence). The CDR3 is CASSLPGLAYNEQFF. The DNA of the CDR3 is TGTGCCAGTAGTCTACCGGGACTAGCGTACAATGAGCAGTTCTTC.

In this sample, this clonotype turned up many times. This chain joins TRBV29-1 and TRBJ2-5, with TRBD2 matching 13 bases. This CDR3 comprises 19 residues. Per the germline V gene, CDR1 is SQVTM and CDR2 is ANQGSEA. J gave up 1 base and V 1 base, and 12 bases lay outside the gene matches. The CDR3 region has the DNA TGCAGCGTTGAAGTTACGCGCGGGACTAGCGGGACCTCCCAAGAGACCCAGTACTTC. It is translated as CSVEVTRGTSGTSQETQYF.

This clonotype came up many times. V usage is TRBV7-3 and J usage is TRBJ1-2; D is unresolved. Trimming shortened V by 0 bases and J by 4 bases, and 12 bases separated the two germline ends. The germline gives CDR1 SGHTA, CDR2 FQGTGA. The CDR3 contains 15 residues. The CDR3 sequence is CASSLTGRDGYGYTF. CDR3 DNA: TGTGCCAGCAGCTTAACCGGGCGGGATGGCTATGGCTACACCTTC. Variable domain in full (rest from reference TRBV7-3 and TRBJ1-2): GAGVSQTPSNKVTEKGKYVELRCDPISGHTALYWYRQSLGQGPEFLIYFQGTGAADDSGLPNDRFFAVRPEGSVSTLKIQRTERGDSAVYLCASSLTGRDGYGYTFGSGTRLTVV.

This clonotype was observed at least ten times. The J gene is TRBJ1-6, the V gene TRBV7-9; a possible D gene is TRBD1 (5 bases). Trimming removed 1 base from V and 0 bases from J, with 7 bases in between. This CDR3 contains 16 residues. CDR1 SEHNR and CDR2 FQNEAQ come from the germline V gene (reference sequence). The CDR3 sequence: CASSLDRHSYNSPLHF. DNA of the CDR3: TGTGCCAGCAGCTTAGACAGGCACTCCTATAATTCACCCCTCCACTTT.

This clonotype was counted ten times or more. The genes are TRBV7-9 and TRBJ2-5; TRBD2 agrees at 8 bases. Germline CDR1 and CDR2: SEHNR and FQNEAQ (reference sequence). V gave up 1 base and J gave up 4 bases; unmatched junction bases: 8. CDR3 length: 16 residues. CDR3 in amino acids: CASSLGVSGTGETQYF. The CDR3 coding sequence is TGTGCCAGCAGCTTAGGCGTTAGCGGGACGGGAGAGACCCAGTACTTC.